This entry lists 7 T cell receptor beta chains sequenced from one sample in a study of Ad26.COV2.S vaccination and SARS-CoV-2 variants. As to treatment: roughly 18 received Ad26.COV2.S at low or high dose, single or two shots; about 5 received placebo; per-sample allocation not given. Collection of samples fell on day 63 after the first vaccine or placebo injection. Assay: immunoSEQ multiplex PCR; the TCRdb copy retains only in-frame clones and omits some. The table lists about 350,000 clones, approximately 86% of them singletons, with about 10% in the top ten. Sequencing used peripheral blood, obtained in a trial of Ad26.COV2.S vaccine versus placebo. These receptors were obtained from a person between 18 and 65 years old who received the Ad26.COV2.S COVID-19 vaccine or a placebo.

The rearrangement joins TRBV6-4 to TRBJ2-5; possible D gene TRBD1, 7 bases. Germline V gene sequence: CDR1 MRHNA, CDR2 SNTAGT. The CDR3 loop spans 14 amino acids. V was pared by 0 bases and J by 9 bases, with 14 bases between. The CDR3 protein is CASSDSGGDRAQYF. The CDR3 DNA reads as TGTGCCAGCAGTGACTCGGGGGGAGACAGGGCCCAGTACTTC.

This clone appeared once. The chain couples TRBV7-6 to TRBJ2-1, with TRBD2 matching 7 bases. V dropped 1 base and J dropped 8; count of bases not matched to a gene: 11. The germline V gene encodes CDR1 SGHVS and CDR2 FNYEAQ. This CDR3 is built from 16 residues. The CDR3 coding sequence is TGTGCCAGCAGCTTAGGGCAGGGAGGGAGCAGGGATGAGCAGTTCTTC. This translates into CASSLGQGGSRDEQFF. The complete variable domain, with remaining parts taken from reference TRBV7-6 and TRBJ2-1, reads GAGVSQSPRYKVTKRGQDVALRCDPISGHVSLYWYRQALGQGPEFLTYFNYEAQQDKSGLPNDRFSAERPEGSISTLTIQRTEQRDSAMYRCASSLGQGGSRDEQFFGPGTRLTVL.

The V call is TRBV4-3, the J call TRBJ2-7; 10 bases map to TRBD2. The length of the CDR3 is 15 residues. The V gene end was trimmed by 1 base and the J gene end by 5 bases; junction bases not matched to a gene: 5. Germline V CDR1 and CDR2: LGHNA, YSLEER. CDR3 residues: CASSQGSSGRDEQYF. The DNA for the CDR3 is TGCGCCAGCAGCCAAGGAAGCAGCGGGAGGGACGAGCAGTACTTC.

The chain uses TRBV7-2 and TRBJ2-1; D assignment may be TRBD1 or TRBD2 (6 bases each). Between the trimmed V and J ends, which lost 1 base and 3 bases, there was a span of 16 bases. CDR1 is SGHTA, CDR2 FQGNSA, per germline. The CDR3 is 17 amino acids. The CDR3 region has the DNA TGTGCCAGCAGCTTAGGTGGGCGGGGACACCGCTACAATGAGCAGTTCTTC. Protein sequence: CASSLGGRGHRYNEQFF. Looking up the rest from reference TRBV7-2 and TRBJ2-1 gives the full variable domain: GAGVSQSPSNKVTEKGKDVELRCDPISGHTALYWYRQSLGQGLEFLIYFQGNSAPDKSGLPSDRFSAERTGGSVSTLTIQRTQQEDSAVYLCASSLGGRGHRYNEQFFGPGTRLTVL.

The chain employs TRBV28 and TRBJ2-7; 7 bases are a match to TRBD2. This CDR3 contains 15 residues. Germline assignment: CDR1 MDHEN and CDR2 SYDVKM. The J segment lost 0 bases and the V segment lost 2 bases, leaving 4 bases of the junction unmatched. The CDR3 is CASSLLAESSYEQYF. The CDR3 region has the DNA TGTGCCAGCAGTTTACTAGCGGAGAGCTCCTACGAGCAGTACTTC.

The rearrangement uses TRBV18 and TRBJ1-2; TRBD1 matches 9 bases. J gave up 0 bases and V 3 bases, and 2 bases lay outside the gene matches. The CDR3 has 15 residues. From germline, CDR1 is KGHSH and CDR2 LQKENI. The CDR3 DNA follows: TGTGCCAGCTCACCTGGACAGGGGACTAACTATGGCTACACCTTC. It yields the protein CASSPGQGTNYGYTF.

The chain has TRBV19 and TRBJ1-5, with D hard to call. Trimming cost V 3 bases and J 3 bases, with 12 bases left between them. The CDR3 loop spans 15 amino acids. CDR1 LNHDA and CDR2 SQIVND come from the germline V gene (reference sequence). CDR3 nucleotide sequence: TGTGCCAGTAGTATGGATACCCGGGACAATCAGCCCCAGCATTTT. The encoded protein is CASSMDTRDNQPQHF. Together with reference TRBV19 and TRBJ1-5, the CDR3 gives the full variable domain: DGGITQSPKYLFRKEGQNVTLSCEQNLNHDAMYWYRQDPGQGLRLIYYSQIVNDFQKGDIAEGYSVSREKKESFPLTVTSAQKNPTAFYLCASSMDTRDNQPQHFGDGTRLSIL.